This T cell receptor (beta chain) was identified in a study of beta chain features in type 1 diabetes. General study findings and limits: The study found moderately but significantly shorter TCRB CDR3s in all four CD4+ subsets of Type 1 diabetes patients. Patients with type 1 diabetes showed fewer VDJ junction insertions and more deletions. The similarity of naive, central memory and Treg TCRB repertoires appeared greater among patients than among healthy donors.

This clone has a count of ten or more. What it binds is not known. Deletions cut 0 bases from V and 8 bases from J, with 11 bases between. Germline loops: CDR1 LGHNA, CDR2 YSLEER. This CDR3 comprises 14 residues. Expressed TCRB transcripts were sequenced, since all the RNA that had been isolated was reverse transcribed. Sequencing used immunoSEQ multiplex PCR; TCRdb keeps in-frame clones, though not all of them. The sample carries about 360,000 clones, over 9.5% recorded once. This clonotype was sampled from a man aged 18 to 29 in good health. The gene calls are TRBV4-3 and TRBJ2-1; possible D gene TRBD2, 7 bases. The source material was naive CD4+ T cells from blood. The chain's CDR3 is CASSQDWGGDEQFF. CDR3 DNA sequence: TGCGCCAGCAGCCAAGATTGGGGGGGCGATGAGCAGTTCTTC.